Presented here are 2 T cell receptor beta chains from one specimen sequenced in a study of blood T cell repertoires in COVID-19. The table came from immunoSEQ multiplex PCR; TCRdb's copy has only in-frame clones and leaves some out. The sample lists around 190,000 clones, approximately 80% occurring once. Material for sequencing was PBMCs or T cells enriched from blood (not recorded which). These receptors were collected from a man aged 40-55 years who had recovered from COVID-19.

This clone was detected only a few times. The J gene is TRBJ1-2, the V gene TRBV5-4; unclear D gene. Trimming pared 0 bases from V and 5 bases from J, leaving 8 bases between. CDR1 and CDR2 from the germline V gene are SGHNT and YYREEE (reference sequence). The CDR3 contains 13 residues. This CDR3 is CASSLEQTYGYTF. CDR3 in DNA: TGTGCCAGCAGCTTGGAACAGACATATGGCTACACCTTC.

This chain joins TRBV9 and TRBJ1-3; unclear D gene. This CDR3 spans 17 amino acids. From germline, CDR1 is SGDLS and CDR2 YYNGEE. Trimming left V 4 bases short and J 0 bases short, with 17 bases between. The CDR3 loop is CASSSRGQKGSGNTIYF. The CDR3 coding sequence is TGTGCCAGCAGCTCTCGGGGTCAAAAGGGCTCTGGAAACACCATATATTTT.